Listed below are T cell receptor beta chains from one sample, sequenced in a study of cytomegalovirus exposure and HLA in healthy donors. Data came from immunoSEQ multiplex PCR; TCRdb stores just in-frame clones and leaves some out. This repertoire shows a few hundred thousand clones, 82% found once; its top ten account for roughly 0.58%. Specimen: PBMCs. The receptors derive from a woman aged 40 to 49 in good health and CMV-seronegative. The CDR3 runs from the conserved cysteine through the conserved F or W. The order of the fields is clone size, J gene, D gene, V gene, CDR3 DNA, CDR3 protein. D genes are given only for firm matches. Size is omitted from some rows. Given values are once, few, many or a class for expanded clones.

clone size: .; J gene: TRBJ2-1; D gene: .; V gene: TRBV5-4; CDR3 DNA: TGTGCCAGCAGTTCCGACAGGCTCCCCTACAATGAGCAGTTCTTC; CDR3 protein: CASSSDRLPYNEQFF
clone size: .; J gene: TRBJ2-2; D gene: .; V gene: TRBV4-2; CDR3 DNA: TGTGCCAGCAGCCAAGATCTTTCTGCGTCCTCCAGGGGGGTAACCGGGGAGCTGTTTTTT; CDR3 protein: CASSQDLSASSRGVTGELFF
clone size: .; J gene: TRBJ1-1; D gene: TRBD1; V gene: TRBV19; CDR3 DNA: TGTGCCAGTAGTATGGGCCACAGGGGGCGCGGCGGGACTGAAGCTTTCTTT; CDR3 protein: CASSMGHRGRGGTEAFF
clone size: .; J gene: TRBJ2-3; D gene: .; V gene: TRBV2; CDR3 DNA: TGTGCCAGCAGTAAACGAGGCGGGGAACCCAATACGCAGTATTTT; CDR3 protein: CASSKRGGEPNTQYF
clone size: few; J gene: TRBJ1-2; D gene: .; V gene: TRBV19; CDR3 DNA: TGTGCCAGTACGGAAACAGGGTCTAACTTTGTTGATGGCTACACCTTC; CDR3 protein: CASTETGSNFVDGYTF
clone size: few; J gene: TRBJ1-1; D gene: TRBD1; V gene: TRBV5-1; CDR3 DNA: TGCGCCAGCAGCGGGGACAGCCGAAAAGCTTTCTTT; CDR3 protein: CASSGDSRKAFF
clone size: once; J gene: TRBJ2-1; D gene: .; V gene: TRBV11-2; CDR3 DNA: TGTGCCAGCCTTCAGGGTGGGAATGAGCAGTTCTTC; CDR3 protein: CASLQGGNEQFF
clone size: .; J gene: TRBJ2-2; D gene: .; V gene: TRBV27; CDR3 DNA: TGTGCCAGCAGTTTATCGAGACAGATGAACACCGGGGAGCTGTTTTTT; CDR3 protein: CASSLSRQMNTGELFF
clone size: once; J gene: TRBJ2-2; D gene: .; V gene: TRBV5-6; CDR3 DNA: TGTGCCAGCAGCTCCGCTACGCGGTCCACCGGGGAGCTGTTTTTT; CDR3 protein: CASSSATRSTGELFF
clone size: once; J gene: TRBJ2-1; D gene: .; V gene: TRBV4-2; CDR3 DNA: TGTGCCAGCGGCACAGCTAGAAGGGGCAATGAGCAGTTCTTC; CDR3 protein: CASGTARRGNEQFF
clone size: .; J gene: TRBJ2-7; D gene: TRBD1; V gene: TRBV7-9; CDR3 DNA: TGTTCCAGCAGCCCCCGGACAGGGACATACGAGCAGTACTTC; CDR3 protein: CSSSPRTGTYEQYF
clone size: .; J gene: TRBJ2-3; D gene: TRBD2; V gene: TRBV10-2; CDR3 DNA: TGCGCCAGCAGAGTCATTAGCGGGGTTGAGGCAGATACGCAGTATTTT; CDR3 protein: CASRVISGVEADTQYF
clone size: .; J gene: TRBJ2-1; D gene: TRBD1; V gene: TRBV7-7; CDR3 DNA: TGTGCTAGCGGACAGGGGGGGTCCAATGAGCAGTTCTTC; CDR3 protein: CASGQGGSNEQFF
clone size: .; J gene: TRBJ2-4; D gene: .; V gene: TRBV19; CDR3 DNA: TGTGCCAGTAGTATTCGGGGCGGACAGAAAAACATTCAGTACTTC; CDR3 protein: CASSIRGGQKNIQYF
clone size: .; J gene: TRBJ2-1; D gene: TRBD2; V gene: TRBV5-1; CDR3 DNA: TGCGCCAGCAGCTTGGAGTATACTAGCGGGGGGGAGCAGTTCTTC; CDR3 protein: CASSLEYTSGGEQFF
clone size: .; J gene: TRBJ2-1; D gene: .; V gene: TRBV7-2; CDR3 DNA: TGTGCCAGCAGCTCGAGCGGCGGAAACTTAAATGAGCAGTTCTTC; CDR3 protein: CASSSSGGNLNEQFF
clone size: .; J gene: TRBJ2-7; D gene: TRBD1; V gene: TRBV30; CDR3 DNA: TGTGCCTGGAGTGACGGACAGGAGATCTACGAGCAGTACTTC; CDR3 protein: CAWSDGQEIYEQYF
clone size: .; J gene: TRBJ2-7; D gene: .; V gene: TRBV7-6; CDR3 DNA: TGTGCCAGCAGCTTTGGGACTGACACCTACGAGCAGTACTTC; CDR3 protein: CASSFGTDTYEQYF
clone size: .; J gene: TRBJ1-1; D gene: TRBD1; V gene: TRBV18; CDR3 DNA: TGTGCCAGCTCACGACGGACAGGGGTGAACACTGAAGCTTTCTTT; CDR3 protein: CASSRRTGVNTEAFF
clone size: .; J gene: TRBJ1-4; D gene: .; V gene: TRBV2; CDR3 DNA: TGTGCCAGCAGTGATCCCCGGTTTCCAGAAAAACTGTTTTTT; CDR3 protein: CASSDPRFPEKLFF
clone size: few; J gene: TRBJ2-7; D gene: TRBD1; V gene: TRBV2; CDR3 DNA: TGTGCCTCCCAAGGGACAGAAAATTCCTACGAGCAGTACTTC; CDR3 protein: CASQGTENSYEQYF
clone size: .; J gene: TRBJ1-2; D gene: TRBD1; V gene: TRBV2; CDR3 DNA: TGTGCCAGCAGTGAAGGCAGGGGGTATAACTATGGCTACACCTTC; CDR3 protein: CASSEGRGYNYGYTF
clone size: .; J gene: TRBJ2-4; D gene: .; V gene: TRBV5-4; CDR3 DNA: TGTGCCAGCAGTACTACCGGGACACCGATCCACATTCAGTACTTC; CDR3 protein: CASSTTGTPIHIQYF
clone size: .; J gene: TRBJ1-4; D gene: .; V gene: TRBV6-5; CDR3 DNA: TGTGCCAGCAGGGTGAACGAGGAAAAACTGTTTTTT; CDR3 protein: CASRVNEEKLFF
clone size: .; J gene: TRBJ2-5; D gene: TRBD2; V gene: TRBV5-1; CDR3 DNA: TGCGCCAGCAGCTTGGATGCTAGCGGGGGTGAAGAGACCCAGTACTTC; CDR3 protein: CASSLDASGGEETQYF
clone size: .; J gene: TRBJ2-2; D gene: .; V gene: TRBV18; CDR3 DNA: TGTGCCAGCTCACCAGCCAGGGCGAACACCGGGGAGCTGTTTTTT; CDR3 protein: CASSPARANTGELFF
clone size: .; J gene: TRBJ2-1; D gene: .; V gene: TRBV5-1; CDR3 DNA: TGCGCCAGCAGCTTGGGTGGACAGTATAACAATGAGCAGTTCTTC; CDR3 protein: CASSLGGQYNNEQFF
clone size: .; J gene: TRBJ2-1; D gene: TRBD2; V gene: TRBV5-1; CDR3 DNA: TGCGCCAGCAGCTTGGCCAGAGCGGGGGGGCATAATGAGCAGTTCTTC; CDR3 protein: CASSLARAGGHNEQFF
clone size: .; J gene: TRBJ1-1; D gene: .; V gene: TRBV27; CDR3 DNA: TGTGCCAGCAGTTTATTCACGACAGGACCGAACACTGAAGCTTTCTTT; CDR3 protein: CASSLFTTGPNTEAFF
clone size: .; J gene: TRBJ2-5; D gene: .; V gene: TRBV4-3; CDR3 DNA: TGCGCCAGCAGCCAAGTATGGAACAGTGTCCAAGAGACCCAGTACTTC; CDR3 protein: CASSQVWNSVQETQYF
clone size: .; J gene: TRBJ1-4; D gene: TRBD1; V gene: TRBV30; CDR3 DNA: TGTGCCTGGAGTGTAGGGTTCGGCAGGGGGCAGGAAAAACTGTTTTTT; CDR3 protein: CAWSVGFGRGQEKLFF
clone size: .; J gene: TRBJ2-6; D gene: .; V gene: TRBV5-8; CDR3 DNA: TGTGCCAGCAGCTTGGGGGGGAGGCATCTCTCTGGGGCCAACGTCCTGACTTTC; CDR3 protein: CASSLGGRHLSGANVLTF
clone size: .; J gene: TRBJ2-7; D gene: .; V gene: TRBV28; CDR3 DNA: TGTGCCAGCAGTTTGCGGGGTCCCGAGCAGTACTTC; CDR3 protein: CASSLRGPEQYF
clone size: .; J gene: TRBJ1-1; D gene: .; V gene: TRBV9; CDR3 DNA: TGTGCCAGCAGCGATAGGTCCTCGGGCACTGAAGCTTTCTTT; CDR3 protein: CASSDRSSGTEAFF
clone size: few; J gene: TRBJ2-7; D gene: TRBD2; V gene: TRBV7-9; CDR3 DNA: TGTGCCAGCAGCCCGATAGGTGGGGGGGAAGAGCAGTACTTC; CDR3 protein: CASSPIGGGEEQYF
clone size: few; J gene: TRBJ2-3; D gene: TRBD2; V gene: TRBV7-8; CDR3 DNA: TGTGCCAGCAGCTCTCTTAGCGGGGGTACGCAGTATTTT; CDR3 protein: CASSSLSGGTQYF
clone size: .; J gene: TRBJ1-1; D gene: .; V gene: TRBV19; CDR3 DNA: TGTGCCTGCGTTACTAGGACGGGGGCTTTCTTT; CDR3 protein: CACVTRTGAFF
clone size: .; J gene: TRBJ1-2; D gene: .; V gene: TRBV6-1; CDR3 DNA: TGTGCCAGCGGCCCATTCTCCTATGGCTACACCTTC; CDR3 protein: CASGPFSYGYTF
clone size: .; J gene: TRBJ2-2; D gene: TRBD2; V gene: TRBV19; CDR3 DNA: TGTGCCAGTAGTATAAAAGCGGGGGGGAACACCGGGGAGCTGTTTTTT; CDR3 protein: CASSIKAGGNTGELFF
clone size: .; J gene: TRBJ2-7; D gene: .; V gene: TRBV7-9; CDR3 DNA: TGTGCCAGCAGATCCGACCGGGCAGGGGAGCAGTACTTC; CDR3 protein: CASRSDRAGEQYF
clone size: .; J gene: TRBJ2-5; D gene: .; V gene: TRBV7-9; CDR3 DNA: TGTGCCAGCAGCCAAGGGGCACAGGTTCAGACCCAGTACTTC; CDR3 protein: CASSQGAQVQTQYF
clone size: .; J gene: TRBJ2-1; D gene: .; V gene: TRBV4-2; CDR3 DNA: TGTGCCAGCAGCCAAGATAGCGAGGCGAATGAGCAGTTCTTC; CDR3 protein: CASSQDSEANEQFF
clone size: .; J gene: TRBJ1-6; D gene: TRBD1; V gene: TRBV6-5; CDR3 DNA: TGTGCCAGCAGTTTAACCGGGACAGGAGGGGGTTCACCCCTCCACTTT; CDR3 protein: CASSLTGTGGGSPLHF
clone size: .; J gene: TRBJ2-1; D gene: .; V gene: TRBV21-1; CDR3 DNA: TGTGCCAGCAGTACGGGGAGCTCCTACAATGAGCAGTTCTTC; CDR3 protein: CASSTGSSYNEQFF
clone size: few; J gene: TRBJ1-6; D gene: TRBD1; V gene: TRBV5-1; CDR3 DNA: TGCGCCAGCAGCTTGGCCCGGTCTGGGACAGTAGGTTCACCCCTCCACTTT; CDR3 protein: CASSLARSGTVGSPLHF
clone size: .; J gene: TRBJ2-7; D gene: TRBD1; V gene: TRBV13; CDR3 DNA: TGTGCCAGCAGCACAGACAGGGAAGGGGTGGGCTACGAGCAGTACTTC; CDR3 protein: CASSTDREGVGYEQYF
clone size: few; J gene: TRBJ2-7; D gene: .; V gene: TRBV15; CDR3 DNA: TGTGCCACCAGCAACCCAGGGGCAGGGAACAACGAGCAGTACTTC; CDR3 protein: CATSNPGAGNNEQYF
clone size: .; J gene: TRBJ2-1; D gene: .; V gene: TRBV29-1; CDR3 DNA: TGCAGCGTTGCGCTAAATGAGCAGTTCTTC; CDR3 protein: CSVALNEQFF
clone size: .; J gene: TRBJ1-2; D gene: .; V gene: TRBV28; CDR3 DNA: TGTGCCAGCAGTTTGACAGGACCTAACTATGGCTACACCTTC; CDR3 protein: CASSLTGPNYGYTF
clone size: .; J gene: TRBJ2-7; D gene: TRBD1; V gene: TRBV18; CDR3 DNA: TGTGCTTCAGGGACAGACGCCTACGAGCAGTACTTC; CDR3 protein: CASGTDAYEQYF
clone size: .; J gene: TRBJ1-2; D gene: TRBD1; V gene: TRBV28; CDR3 DNA: TGTGCCAGCAGGATGAGACAGGGGTTATATGGCTACACCTTC; CDR3 protein: CASRMRQGLYGYTF
clone size: .; J gene: TRBJ1-4; D gene: .; V gene: TRBV27; CDR3 DNA: TGTGCCAGCAGTTGGGCAGGGGTTAATGAAAAACTGTTTTTT; CDR3 protein: CASSWAGVNEKLFF
clone size: .; J gene: TRBJ2-1; D gene: .; V gene: TRBV14; CDR3 DNA: TGTGCCAGCAGCCAAGATTATCGCGTTCCTAATGAGCAGTTCTTC; CDR3 protein: CASSQDYRVPNEQFF
clone size: .; J gene: TRBJ1-2; D gene: TRBD1; V gene: TRBV5-4; CDR3 DNA: TGTGCCAGCAGCCCCGGGACAGGGGCTGATGGCTACACCTTC; CDR3 protein: CASSPGTGADGYTF
clone size: .; J gene: TRBJ2-1; D gene: .; V gene: TRBV7-7; CDR3 DNA: TGTGCTAGCAGCTTTCAGAGTGGAGATGAGCAGTTCTTC; CDR3 protein: CASSFQSGDEQFF